The rows below give T cell receptor beta chains drawn from one sample of a study of blood T cell repertoires in COVID-19. The data were produced by immunoSEQ multiplex PCR, yet TCRdb's version contains in-frame clones alone and is incomplete. The table lists some 73,000 clones, 85% to 90% of them singletons. Sequencing was performed on peripheral blood. These receptors were taken from a woman older than 75 with active or convalescent COVID-19. CDR3s include the opening cysteine and the closing phenylalanine or tryptophan. Fields, in order: CDR3 protein, CDR3 DNA, clone size, J gene, D gene, V gene. D genes are given only for firm matches. Clone size appears in some rows only: once, few, many, or a class for an expanded clone.

CATKDGGKANYGYTF	TGTGCCACCAAGGATGGGGGCAAAGCTAACTATGGCTACACCTTC	NA	TRBJ1-2	NA	TRBV19
CASSVGGLYF	TGTGCCAGCAGTGTGGGTGGGCTTTACTTC	once	TRBJ2-7	NA	TRBV2
CASSYSATGSDTEAFF	TGTGCCAGCAGTTATTCCGCGACAGGGAGTGACACTGAAGCTTTCTTT	NA	TRBJ1-1	TRBD1	TRBV6-2/TRBV6-3
CSVNTGGAGNTIYF	TGCAGCGTCAACACAGGGGGCGCAGGAAACACCATATATTTT	NA	TRBJ1-3	TRBD1	TRBV29-1
CASRTPVEAFF	TGTGCCAGCAGAACCCCGGTCGAAGCTTTCTTT	NA	TRBJ1-1	NA	TRBV27
CASSLDSNEQFF	TGTGCCAGCAGTTTGGACAGCAATGAGCAGTTCTTC	NA	TRBJ2-1	NA	TRBV12-3/TRBV12-4
CASQAGGNTGELFF	TGCGCCAGCCAGGCGGGGGGGAACACCGGGGAGCTGTTTTTT	NA	TRBJ2-2	TRBD2	TRBV5-1
CASSLRDRGTDTQYF	TGTGCCAGCTCACTGCGGGACAGGGGTACAGATACGCAGTATTTT	NA	TRBJ2-3	TRBD1	TRBV18
CASSTTNRGPGAFF	TGTGCCAGCAGTACAACAAACAGGGGGCCTGGAGCTTTCTTT	NA	TRBJ1-1	TRBD1	TRBV6-6
CAISQNRGSSTDTQYF	TGTGCCATCAGTCAAAACAGGGGATCGAGCACAGATACGCAGTATTTT	NA	TRBJ2-3	TRBD1	TRBV10-3
CASSLFRGAPPQGNTIYF	TGTGCCAGCAGCTTATTCCGTGGGGCTCCCCCACAGGGAAACACCATATATTTT	once	TRBJ1-3	NA	TRBV11-2
CASSLQLGTDTQYF	TGTGCCAGCAGCTTGCAACTGGGCACAGATACGCAGTATTTT	NA	TRBJ2-3	NA	TRBV5-4
CASSIPDRGPYGYTF	TGTGCCAGTAGTATTCCGGACAGGGGACCTTATGGCTACACCTTC	NA	TRBJ1-2	TRBD1	TRBV19
CASSIGGQGPIEQYF	TGTGCCAGTAGTATAGGTGGACAGGGTCCGATCGAGCAGTACTTC	NA	TRBJ2-7	TRBD1	TRBV19
CASSPQTALNRRDTEAFF	TGTGCCAGCAGTCCCCAAACGGCCCTGAACCGACGGGACACTGAAGCTTTCTTT	NA	TRBJ1-1	NA	TRBV25-1
CASSLTEGTEAFF	TGTGCCAGCAGCTTAACGGAGGGAACTGAAGCTTTCTTT	NA	TRBJ1-1	NA	TRBV7-3
CASSQGPRQGRTEAFF	TGCGCCAGCAGCCAAGGCCCTAGACAGGGAAGGACTGAAGCTTTCTTT	NA	TRBJ1-1	TRBD1	TRBV4-3
CASNWDRSYEQYF	TGTGCCAGCAACTGGGACAGGAGTTACGAGCAGTACTTC	NA	TRBJ2-7	TRBD1	TRBV2
CASSFEGAATLNTEAFF	TGTGCCAGCAGCTTCGAGGGAGCCGCAACACTTAACACTGAAGCTTTCTTT	few	TRBJ1-1	NA	TRBV11-2
CASSDSSGQYF	TGTGCCAGCAGTGACAGCTCGGGCCAGTACTTC	NA	TRBJ2-5	NA	TRBV6-1
CAISESMANNEQFF	TGTGCCATCAGTGAGTCGATGGCAAACAATGAGCAGTTCTTC	NA	TRBJ2-1	NA	TRBV10-3
CASSHRENQPQHF	TGTGCCAGCAGTCATCGGGAAAATCAGCCCCAGCATTTT	once	TRBJ1-5	NA	TRBV2
CASSLAGGHDEQFF	TGCGCCAGCAGTCTGGCGGGGGGGCACGATGAGCAGTTCTTC	NA	TRBJ2-1	TRBD2	TRBV4-3
CASTLQGKMANEKLFF	TGTGCCAGTACCTTACAGGGGAAGATGGCTAATGAAAAACTGTTTTTT	NA	TRBJ1-4	TRBD1	TRBV19
CASSQARAGIYGYTF	TGTGCCAGCAGCCAAGCGCGTGCAGGGATCTATGGCTACACCTTC	NA	TRBJ1-2	NA	TRBV3-1/TRBV3-2
CASSQGGEQYF	TGTGCCAGCAGTCAGGGGGGCGAGCAGTACTTC	NA	TRBJ2-7	NA	TRBV6-2/TRBV6-3
CASSYGQNNYEQYF	TGTGCCAGCAGCTATGGACAGAACAACTACGAGCAGTACTTC	NA	TRBJ2-7	NA	TRBV3-1/TRBV3-2
CASSLLGGDTDTQYF	TGTGCCAGCAGCTTACTCGGGGGGGACACAGATACGCAGTATTTT	NA	TRBJ2-3	TRBD2	TRBV7-3
CASSGQWNTEAFF	TGTGCCAGCAGCGGACAGTGGAACACTGAAGCTTTCTTT	NA	TRBJ1-1	NA	TRBV2
CAWRQGGLGQPQHF	TGTGCCTGGAGGCAAGGGGGATTAGGGCAGCCCCAGCATTTT	NA	TRBJ1-5	NA	TRBV30
CASSLTGVWTEAFF	TGTGCCAGCAGTCTCACAGGGGTCTGGACTGAAGCTTTCTTT	NA	TRBJ1-1	TRBD1	TRBV6-5
CASSTSGGETQYF	TGTGCCAGCTCAACCTCAGGGGGAGAGACCCAGTACTTC	NA	TRBJ2-5	TRBD1	TRBV18
CASQGANSNQPQHF	TGTGCCAGCCAGGGGGCCAATAGCAATCAGCCCCAGCATTTT	few	TRBJ1-5	TRBD1	TRBV6-5
CASSLGLRDSNYEQYF	TGTGCCAGCAGCTTGGGACTGCGGGACAGCAACTACGAGCAGTACTTC	once	TRBJ2-7	NA	TRBV5-5
CASSRARGAGNTGELFF	TGCGCCAGCAGCCGCGCCAGGGGAGCAGGGAACACCGGGGAGCTGTTTTTT	few	TRBJ2-2	NA	TRBV4-3
CASSFSAVTNEKLFF	TGTGCCAGCAGTTTCTCCGCGGTAACAAATGAAAAACTGTTTTTT	NA	TRBJ1-4	NA	TRBV28
CASSYGQGAYEQYF	TGTGCCAGCAGTTACGGACAGGGGGCCTACGAGCAGTACTTC	NA	TRBJ2-7	TRBD1	TRBV6-2/TRBV6-3
CSVVTSGVNTGELFF	TGCAGCGTTGTCACTAGCGGGGTGAACACCGGGGAGCTGTTTTTT	once	TRBJ2-2	TRBD2	TRBV29-1
CASSLEAQGITEAFF	TGTGCCAGCAGCTTAGAGGCCCAGGGGATCACTGAAGCTTTCTTT	NA	TRBJ1-1	NA	TRBV7-2
CASSKDRSKTQYF	TGTGCCAGCAGCAAAGACAGGTCCAAGACCCAGTACTTC	NA	TRBJ2-5	NA	TRBV7-9
CASIDDRGDQPQHF	TGTGCCAGCATCGACGACAGGGGAGATCAGCCCCAGCATTTT	NA	TRBJ1-5	TRBD1	TRBV5-8
CASSQVGTGDSPLHF	TGTGCCAGCAGCCAAGTGGGGACAGGGGATTCACCCCTCCACTTT	few	TRBJ1-6	TRBD1	TRBV3-1/TRBV3-2
CASSHISWYQETQYF	TGTGCCAGCAGCCATATCAGTTGGTACCAAGAGACCCAGTACTTC	NA	TRBJ2-5	NA	TRBV14